The entry below gives a single T cell receptor beta chain sequence along with its context. This sample stems from a study of T cell changes during pregnancy in multiple sclerosis. Germline-derived CDR1 and CDR2 are ENHRY and SYGVKD. The length of the CDR3 is 11 residues. V was cut by 4 bases and J by 4 bases, with 4 bases left in between. Assay: immunoSEQ multiplex PCR; the TCRdb copy retains only in-frame clones and omits some. The table records more than 95,000 clones, roughly 93% of them present only once. Sample: peripheral blood, taken after pregnancy. The sequence was obtained from a female donor with multiple sclerosis, enrolled in a pregnancy study. V gene TRBV10-3 combines with J gene TRBJ2-5; D not resolved. CDR3 DNA: TGTGCCATCAGTGGCGGAGAGACCCAGTACTTC. Residues: CAISGGETQYF.